This entry features one T cell receptor beta chain sequence. Antigen: not known. This same CDR3 is encoded by further DNA sequences in the sample. The data derive from a study of shared clonotypes between healthy human individuals. Study results and caveats: The small donor group covered limited genetic and exposure diversity.

Trimming removed 3 bases from V and 0 bases from J, with 1 base in between. This CDR3 spans 11 amino acids. CDR1 and CDR2 from the germline V gene are SQVTM and ANQGSEA. Method: immunoSEQ multiplex PCR; TCRdb's copy keeps in-frame clones and lacks some. Counted here are about 1.5 million clones, over 95% occurring once; the ten biggest clones make up about 1%. V usage is TRBV29-1 and J usage is TRBJ2-3; unclear D gene. This clonotype was obtained from a man younger than 40 in good health. Sequencing was carried out using naive CD4+ T cells sorted from blood. Subset defined: CD45RA+ positively selected. DNA for the CDR3: TGCAGCGTTGATAGCACAGATACGCAGTATTTT. Protein: CSVDSTDTQYF.